Each of the 25 T cell receptor beta chains below was sequenced from the same sample in a study of T-cell reconstitution after alpha-beta-depleted transplantation in children. This sample's TCRbeta library carried unique molecular identifier barcodes. Each CDR3 protein gets one entry after TCRdb re-called the PCR reads with MiXCR. This sample has some 200,000 distinct CDR3 sequences, with 9.5% to 13% found just once. The sequenced sample was PBMCs, obtained before TCRalphabeta/CD19-depleted stem cell transplant. Receptors originate from a child less than two years old with acute myeloid leukemia, due to receive a stem cell transplant.

V and J are TRBV7-9 and TRBJ2-7, with TRBD1 as a possible D gene (6 bases). The V and J ends lost 3 bases and 4 bases respectively, with 16 bases between them. The CDR3 contains 15 residues. Germline lookup yields CDR1 SEHNR and CDR2 FQNEAQ (reference sequence). Written as DNA, the CDR3 is TGTGCCAGCAGCTTCATCGGACAGTTAACGTACGAGCAGTACTTC. It translates to CASSFIGQLTYEQYF.

This clonotype was seen at least ten times. This chain links TRBV6-2 or TRBV6-3 with TRBJ2-7; tentatively, D is TRBD2 (6 bases). V lost 2 bases and J lost 1, with 12 bases in between. Looked up from germline, CDR1 is MNHEY and CDR2 is SVGEGT. This CDR3 comprises 15 residues. The chain's CDR3 is CASSYRGSLSYEQYF. DNA of the CDR3: TGTGCCAGCAGTTACCGGGGGAGTCTTTCCTACGAGCAGTACTTC.

In this sample, this clonotype turned up many times. The genes are TRBV19 and TRBJ2-3; D tentatively reads TRBD1 or TRBD2 (5 bases each). This CDR3 is 16 amino acids long. Germline V lookup: CDR1 LNHDA, CDR2 SQIVND (reference sequence). V lost 3 bases and J 6 bases, leaving 19 bases between the germline ends. CDR3 region: CASSISANRGDDTQYF. CDR3 nucleotide sequence: TGTGCCAGTAGTATTTCCGCCAACCGAGGGGATGATACGCAGTATTTT.

This clonotype appeared many times. This CDR3 is CSVEAGTSTDTQYF. The CDR3 nucleotides read TGCAGCGTTGAAGCAGGTACTAGCACAGATACGCAGTATTTT. V usage is TRBV29-1 and J usage is TRBJ2-3, with D hard to call. Germline V gene data show CDR1 as SQVTM and CDR2 as ANQGSEA. V lost 1 base to trimming and J lost 0 bases, with 8 bases between them. The CDR3 loop spans 14 amino acids.

A note on this clonotype: One end of the junction varies from germline; a read error may be responsible. The chain has TRBV7-2 and TRBJ2-1; 13 nucleotides align to TRBD2. Germline CDR1 SGHTA, CDR2 FQGNSA. This CDR3 comprises 18 residues. CDR3 DNA: TGTGCGAGCAGCTTAACTAGCGGGAGGGTGAGCTCCTACAATGAGCAGTTCTTC. Protein sequence: CASSLTSGRVSSYNEQFF.

This clonotype has at least ten counts. V is TRBV12-3 or TRBV12-4 and J is TRBJ2-1; D gene ambiguous. Trimming removed 3 bases from V and 3 bases from J, with 3 bases in between. The CDR3 runs to 12 residues. The chain's CDR3 is CASSLNYNEQFF. The CDR3 DNA reads TGTGCCAGCAGTTTGAACTACAATGAGCAGTTCTTC.

This clonotype occurred many times. The CDR3 bases are TGTGCCAGCAGTGAACGGCGGGTACCCCTAGCCAAAAACATTCAGTACTTC. Its translation is CASSERRVPLAKNIQYF. This chain uses TRBV2 with TRBJ2-4, with a tentative D call TRBD2 (5 bases). CDR1 is SNHLY and CDR2 is FYNNEI in the germline V gene. The ends were cut back, 2 bases at V and 0 bases at J, with 14 bases in the middle. CDR3 length: 17 amino acids.

This clonotype has only a few counts. Compared with germline, one end of the junction differs, possibly owing to a read error. CDR3 sequence reads: CATCQGPTAGGEETQYF. Written as DNA, the CDR3 is TGTGCCACCTGCCAAGGGCCCACAGCGGGGGGAGAAGAGACTCAGTACTTC. The chain joins TRBV3-1 to TRBJ2-5; TRBD2 matches at 9 bases. This CDR3 comprises 17 residues. Germline V CDR1 and CDR2: LGHDT, YNNKEL (reference sequence).

This clonotype was seen many times. This sequence joins TRBV11-2 and TRBJ2-7; TRBD1 matches 10 bases. This CDR3 comprises 16 residues. The V gene end was trimmed by 7 bases and the J gene end by 0 bases; junction bases not matched to a gene: 9. Germline V lookup: CDR1 SGHAT, CDR2 FQNNGV. The DNA for the CDR3 is TGTGCCAGCACCAACCCCGGGACAGGGGCCTCCTACGAGCAGTACTTC. Translated: CASTNPGTGASYEQYF.

This clonotype was seen just once. The chain has TRBV11-1 and TRBJ2-5, with D maybe TRBD2 (6 bases). The CDR3 loop spans 14 amino acids. V was trimmed by 1 base and J by 7 bases, leaving 13 bases between them. The germline V gene has CDR1 SGHAT and CDR2 FQDESV (reference sequence). The CDR3 region has the DNA TGTGCCAGCAGCTTAGTAAGCAGGGAGGCGACCCAGTACTTC. Its translation: CASSLVSREATQYF.

In its sample, this clonotype was seen many times. The V call is TRBV20-1, the J call TRBJ1-2; 12 bases align to TRBD1. The CDR3 length is 17 residues. The germline V gene has CDR1 DFQATT and CDR2 SNEGSKA (reference sequence). J was trimmed by 4 bases and V by 5 bases; bases with no gene match: 14. This CDR3 reads CSAFDRDRGPYGYGYTF. CDR3 coding DNA: TGCAGTGCTTTTGACCGGGACAGGGGGCCTTACGGCTATGGCTACACCTTC.

This clonotype was detected ten times or more. The chain combines TRBV7-8 with TRBJ2-2; unclear D gene. The CDR3 has 15 residues. Trimming removed 4 bases from V and 5 bases from J, with 14 bases in between. Germline V CDR1 and CDR2: SGHVS, FQNEAQ. CDR3 sequence (DNA): TGTGCCAGCAGCTCAAGGCCCCGAGAGACCGGGGAGCTGTTTTTT. It encodes CASSSRPRETGELFF.

Ten or more counts support this clonotype. The rearrangement links TRBV3-1 to TRBJ2-1; a weak D match, TRBD2 (5 bases). Germline V gives CDR1 LGHDT, CDR2 YNNKEL (reference sequence). V lost 2 bases and J 7 bases, leaving 15 bases between the germline ends. The CDR3 has 15 amino acids. CDR3 nucleotides: TGTGCCAGCAGCCAATGGGGAGACCTTGGGAATGAGCAGTTCTTC. Residues: CASSQWGDLGNEQFF.

This clonotype was found many times. CDR3 bases: TGTGCCAGCAGTTTACTAAGAGCTTTCTACGAGCAGTACTTC. Translated: CASSLLRAFYEQYF. The V and J genes are TRBV12-3 or TRBV12-4 and TRBJ2-7; D not certain. The CDR3 totals 14 residues. The V and J ends lost 2 bases and 3 bases respectively, with 11 bases between them.

This clonotype was observed at least ten times. The CDR3 bases are TGCAGCGTCGTGGACGGGAATAGCAATCAGCCCCAGCATTTT. Translation: CSVVDGNSNQPQHF. The rearrangement joins TRBV29-1 to TRBJ1-5, with D uncertain. V lost 6 bases and J 0 bases, leaving 12 bases between the germline ends. CDR1 SQVTM and CDR2 ANQGSEA come from the germline V gene. CDR3 size: 14 residues.

This clonotype was observed many times. The chain is built from TRBV20-1 and TRBJ1-5; 7 bases are a match to TRBD1. This CDR3 has 16 residues. V lost 1 base, J lost 1 base, and 7 bases stayed unmatched. The germline V gene has CDR1 DFQATT and CDR2 SNEGSKA (reference sequence). The CDR3, as DNA: TGCAGTGCTAGAGTTCAAGGGGGCTCCAGCAATCAGCCCCAGCATTTT. Translation gives CSARVQGGSSNQPQHF.

The rearrangement joins TRBV30 to TRBJ1-1; D is uncertain. CDR1 is GTSNPN and CDR2 is SVGIG in the germline V gene (reference sequence). The CDR3 has 12 amino acids. V was shortened by 4 bases and J by 6 bases, with 12 bases between the two germline ends. CDR3 amino acids: CAWTPWLAEAFF. CDR3 DNA: TGTGCCTGGACTCCTTGGTTGGCTGAAGCTTTCTTT. The whole variable domain, remainder taken from reference TRBV30 and TRBJ1-1, is SQTIHQWPATLVQPVGSPLSLECTVEGTSNPNLYWYRQAAGRGLQLLFYSVGIGQISSEVPQNLSASRPQDRQFILSSKKLLLSDSGFYLCAWTPWLAEAFFGQGTRLTVV.

This clonotype was seen at least ten times. V usage is TRBV20-1 and J usage is TRBJ1-1; D is unresolved. Germline values: CDR1 DFQATT, CDR2 SNEGSKA (reference sequence). V was shortened by 1 base and J by 7 bases, with 10 bases between the two germline ends. CDR3 length: 12 amino acids. CDR3 sequence (DNA): TGCAGTGCTAGAGGACTTTCTGATGAAGCTTTCTTT. It codes for CSARGLSDEAFF.

This clonotype has at least ten counts. CDR3: CSAGTLLSGELFF. CDR3 in DNA: TGCAGTGCCGGGACCCTTCTGAGCGGGGAGCTGTTTTTT. The rearrangement uses TRBV20-1 and TRBJ2-2; D possibly matches TRBD1 or TRBD2 (5 bases each). Per the germline V gene, CDR1 is DFQATT and CDR2 is SNEGSKA (reference sequence). This CDR3 has 13 amino acids. The germline V and J ends were trimmed by 6 bases and 7 bases, with 15 bases remaining between them.

This clonotype appeared many times. The chain is built from TRBV24-1 and TRBJ2-5; 7 bases are shared with TRBD1. This CDR3 is built from 16 residues. The V gene's germline CDR1 is KGHDR and CDR2 SFDVKD. V was clipped by 4 bases and J by 3 bases; unmatched bases: 10. In nucleotides, the CDR3 is TGTGCCACCAGTGACCCCCGGATCAGGGGGAAAGAGACCCAGTACTTC. It specifies CATSDPRIRGKETQYF.

The sample holds many counts of this clonotype. The rearrangement uses TRBV12-3 or TRBV12-4 and TRBJ2-5; 9 nucleotides align to TRBD1. The trim removed 7 bases at V and 5 bases at J, leaving 5 bases unmatched. This CDR3 contains 13 residues. The CDR3: CASKPTGGETQYF. The CDR3 bases are TGTGCCAGCAAACCGACAGGGGGTGAGACCCAGTACTTC.

The table lists this clonotype with many counts. The rearrangement links TRBV7-6 to TRBJ2-2; TRBD2 agrees at 12 bases. Trimming cost V 5 bases and J 6 bases; bases outside gene matches: 7. Germline lookup yields CDR1 SGHVS and CDR2 FNYEAQ. This CDR3 is built from 16 residues. The CDR3 reads CASSPALAGGPGELFF. CDR3 DNA: TGTGCCAGCAGCCCCGCGCTAGCGGGAGGGCCCGGGGAGCTGTTTTTT.

In this sample, this clonotype turned up a few times. This rearrangement joins TRBV4-2 to TRBJ2-5, with D unresolved. V was cut by 0 bases and J by 3 bases, with 8 bases left in between. This CDR3 has 14 residues. The germline CDR1 and CDR2 sequences are LGHNA and YNFKEQ. The CDR3 loop is CASSQDLRKETQYF. Written as DNA, the CDR3 is TGTGCCAGCAGCCAAGATCTGAGGAAAGAGACCCAGTACTTC.

This clonotype was detected only a few times. The chain carries TRBV5-1 and TRBJ2-3; TRBD2 matches 10 bases. CDR1 SGHRS and CDR2 YFSETQ come from the germline V gene. V trimming: 4 bases; J trimming: 3 bases; junction bases outside the gene matches: 8. CDR3 length: 16 amino acids. The CDR3 sequence: CASSEGTSVFTDTQYF. The DNA of the CDR3 is TGCGCCAGCAGCGAGGGGACTAGCGTCTTTACAGATACGCAGTATTTT.

This clonotype occurred a few times. The chain has TRBV28 and TRBJ1-2; possible D gene TRBD1, 5 bases. Germline V gene sequence: CDR1 MDHEN, CDR2 SYDVKM. This CDR3 spans 16 amino acids. The V gene lost 6 bases and the J gene lost 2 bases, with 19 bases spanning the gap. CDR3 sequence (DNA): TGTGCCAGCAGCAGTCGGCGGTCTGCAGGGAACTATGGCTACACCTTC. Protein sequence: CASSSRRSAGNYGYTF.